This T cell receptor beta chain was observed in a study of blood T cell repertoires in COVID-19. Whole-study context: The samples span acute and convalescent COVID-19 from the United States, Italy and Spain. The analysed material was cDNA or gDNA that came from T cells, B-cell-depleted T cells, or PBMCs.

As originally analysed: Nucleated cell counts were estimated from reference gene primer amplification. The protocol was immunoSEQ multiplex PCR, while the TCRdb copy is restricted to in-frame clones and leaves out a portion. D and trimming were read from the DNA, whereas the V and J calls and clone size are those reported in that table. The sample gives about 230,000 clones, more than 65% of which show up once; over 1.2% is in the top ten. Trimming pared 6 bases from V and 5 bases from J, leaving 11 bases between. CDR3 size: 13 residues. Germline assignment: CDR1 MNHEY and CDR2 SVGAGI. The sequencing input was peripheral blood. This clonotype originated in a middle-aged woman who had recovered from COVID-19. The rearrangement uses TRBV6-5 and TRBJ1-5; the D gene is possibly TRBD1 (5 bases). This chain's CDR3 is CASSVQDDQPQHF. CDR3 DNA: TGTGCCAGCAGCGTACAGGACGATCAGCCCCAGCATTTT.